The text below deals with one T cell receptor (beta chain). This sample is part of a study of blood T cell repertoires in COVID-19. Study-wide background: Acute and convalescent COVID-19 specimens originated in the United States, Italy and Spain. The cDNA or gDNA used as material had been derived from T cells, B-cell-depleted T cells, or PBMCs.

In the study's own analysis: Reference gene primers were amplified, and this amplification served to estimate nucleated cell counts. This table comes from immunoSEQ multiplex PCR, and its TCRdb copy is limited to in-frame clones, with some not included. V and J calls and clone size come straight from that table; D and trimming were deduced from the DNA. There are some 110,000 clones in the sample; roughly nine tenths occur only once, and 4.5% lies in the top ten. This clonotype originated in a man aged 35 to 55 with acute or convalescent COVID-19. Sequencing input: peripheral blood.

This CDR3 is CASSQTGTATSGNTIYF. The DNA of the CDR3 is TGTGCCAGCAGCCAAACAGGGACAGCAACTTCTGGAAACACCATATATTTT. The chain couples TRBV4-2 to TRBJ1-3, with 7 bases matching TRBD1. CDR3 length: 17 residues. Trimming at V came to 2 bases and at J to 1 base, leaving 8 bases not matched to a gene. From germline, CDR1 is LGHNA and CDR2 YNFKEQ.